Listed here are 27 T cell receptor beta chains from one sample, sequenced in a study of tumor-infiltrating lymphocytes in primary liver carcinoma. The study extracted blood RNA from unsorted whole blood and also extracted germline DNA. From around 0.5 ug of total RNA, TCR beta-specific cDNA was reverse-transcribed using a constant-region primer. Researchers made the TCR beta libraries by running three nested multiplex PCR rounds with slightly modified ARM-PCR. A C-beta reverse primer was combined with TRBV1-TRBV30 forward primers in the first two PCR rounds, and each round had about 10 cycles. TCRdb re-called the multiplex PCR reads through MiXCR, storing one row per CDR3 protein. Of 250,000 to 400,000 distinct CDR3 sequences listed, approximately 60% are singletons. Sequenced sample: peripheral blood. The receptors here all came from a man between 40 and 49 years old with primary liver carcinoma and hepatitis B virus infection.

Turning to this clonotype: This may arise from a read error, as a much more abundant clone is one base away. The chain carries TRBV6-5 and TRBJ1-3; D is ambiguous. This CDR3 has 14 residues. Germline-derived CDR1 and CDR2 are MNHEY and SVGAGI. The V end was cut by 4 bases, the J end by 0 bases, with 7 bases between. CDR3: CASSSQSSGNTIYF. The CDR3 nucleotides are TGTGCCAGCAGTTCACAGAGCTCTGGAAACACCATATATTTT.

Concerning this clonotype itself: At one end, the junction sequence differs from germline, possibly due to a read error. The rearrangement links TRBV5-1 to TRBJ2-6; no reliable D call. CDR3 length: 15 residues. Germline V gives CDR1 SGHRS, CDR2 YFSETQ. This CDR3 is CASSLGITGTNVLTF. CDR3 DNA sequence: TGCGCCAGCAGCTTGGGCATCACTGGGACCAACGTCCTGACTTTC.

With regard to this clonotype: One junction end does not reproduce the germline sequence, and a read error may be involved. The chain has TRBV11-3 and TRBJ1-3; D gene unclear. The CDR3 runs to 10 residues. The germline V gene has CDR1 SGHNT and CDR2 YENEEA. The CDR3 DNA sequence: TGTACCAGCAGCTTCTCCACCGTATATTTT. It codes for CTSSFSTVYF.

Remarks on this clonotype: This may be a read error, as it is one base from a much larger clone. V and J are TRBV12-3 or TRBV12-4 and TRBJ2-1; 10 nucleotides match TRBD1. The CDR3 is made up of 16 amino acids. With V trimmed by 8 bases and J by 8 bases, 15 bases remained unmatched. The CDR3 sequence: CASGRQGTGVTDEQFF. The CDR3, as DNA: TGTGCCAGCGGTCGGCAGGGGACAGGGGTAACGGATGAGCAGTTCTTC.

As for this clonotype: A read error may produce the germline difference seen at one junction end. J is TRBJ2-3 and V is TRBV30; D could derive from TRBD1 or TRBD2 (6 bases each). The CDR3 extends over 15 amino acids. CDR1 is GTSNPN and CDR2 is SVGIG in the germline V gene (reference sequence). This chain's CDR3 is CAWSPGGLSRDTQYF. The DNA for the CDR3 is TGTGCCTGGAGTCCCGGGGGCTTAAGCAGAGATACGCAGTATTTT.

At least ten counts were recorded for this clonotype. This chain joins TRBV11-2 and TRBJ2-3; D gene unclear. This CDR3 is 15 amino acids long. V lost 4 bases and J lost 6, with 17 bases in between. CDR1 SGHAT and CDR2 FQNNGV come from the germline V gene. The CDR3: CASSSEPSFFDTQYF. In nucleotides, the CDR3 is TGTGCCAGCAGCTCAGAACCCTCTTTCTTTGATACGCAGTATTTT.

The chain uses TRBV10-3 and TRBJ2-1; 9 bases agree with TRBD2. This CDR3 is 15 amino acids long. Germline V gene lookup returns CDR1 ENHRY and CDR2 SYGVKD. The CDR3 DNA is TGTGTCACCCGGGCCGATAGCGGGAGCCACAATGAGCAGTTCTTC. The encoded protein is CVTRADSGSHNEQFF.

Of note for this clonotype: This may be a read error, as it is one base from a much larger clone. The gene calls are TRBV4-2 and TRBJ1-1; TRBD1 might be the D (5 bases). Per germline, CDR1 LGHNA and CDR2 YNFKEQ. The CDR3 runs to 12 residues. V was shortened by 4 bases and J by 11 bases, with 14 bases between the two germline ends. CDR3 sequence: CASSRGAGDAFF. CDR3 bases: TGTGCCAGCAGCCGAGGGGCCGGGGATGCTTTCTTT.

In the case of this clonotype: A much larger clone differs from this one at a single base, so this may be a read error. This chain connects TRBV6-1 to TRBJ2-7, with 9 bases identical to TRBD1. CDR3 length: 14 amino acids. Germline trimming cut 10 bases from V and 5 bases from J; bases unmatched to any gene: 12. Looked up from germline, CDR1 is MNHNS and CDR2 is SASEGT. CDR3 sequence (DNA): TGTGCCACGAACAGGGGGCCACCACTCCACGAGCAGTACTTC. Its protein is CATNRGPPLHEQYF.

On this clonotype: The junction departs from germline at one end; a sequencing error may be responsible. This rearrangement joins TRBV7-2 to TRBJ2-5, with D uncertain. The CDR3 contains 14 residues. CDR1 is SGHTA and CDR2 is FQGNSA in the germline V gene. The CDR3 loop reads CASGLWSFQETQYF. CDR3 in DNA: TGTGCCAGCGGCTTATGGAGTTTCCAAGAGACCCAGTACTTC.

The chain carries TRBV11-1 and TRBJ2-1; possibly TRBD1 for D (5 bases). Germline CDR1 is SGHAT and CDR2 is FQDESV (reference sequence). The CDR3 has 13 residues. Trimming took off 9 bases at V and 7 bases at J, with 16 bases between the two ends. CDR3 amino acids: CASSTLGRNEQFF. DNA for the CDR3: TGTGCCAGTAGTACCCTGGGGCGGAATGAGCAGTTCTTC.

The CDR3 DNA sequence: TGTGCCTGGACGGAGGGATACAATGAGCAGTTCTTC. The encoded protein is CAWTEGYNEQFF. The chain couples TRBV30 to TRBJ2-1, with D possibly being TRBD2 (6 bases). The CDR3 covers 12 residues. Trimming removed 4 bases from V and 4 bases from J, with 8 bases in between. The germline V gene has CDR1 GTSNPN and CDR2 SVGIG (reference sequence).

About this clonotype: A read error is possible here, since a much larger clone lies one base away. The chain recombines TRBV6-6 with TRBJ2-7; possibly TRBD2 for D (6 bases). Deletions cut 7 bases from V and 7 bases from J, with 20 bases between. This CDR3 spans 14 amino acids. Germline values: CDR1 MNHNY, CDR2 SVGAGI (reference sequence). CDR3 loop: CASTLGGVREEQYF. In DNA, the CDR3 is TGTGCCAGCACCCTAGGAGGGGTTCGTGAGGAGCAGTACTTC.

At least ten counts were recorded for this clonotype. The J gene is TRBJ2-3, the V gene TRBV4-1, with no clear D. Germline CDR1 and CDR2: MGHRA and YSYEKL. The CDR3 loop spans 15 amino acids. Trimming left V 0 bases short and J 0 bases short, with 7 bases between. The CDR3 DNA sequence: TGCGCCAGCAGCCAAGAGGGCAGTAGCACAGATACGCAGTATTTT. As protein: CASSQEGSSTDTQYF.

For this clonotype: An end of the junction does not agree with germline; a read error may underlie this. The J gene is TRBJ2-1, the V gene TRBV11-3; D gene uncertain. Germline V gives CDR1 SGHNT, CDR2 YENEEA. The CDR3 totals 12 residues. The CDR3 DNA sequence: TGTGCCAGCAACTTATGGGGCAATGAGCAGTTCTTC. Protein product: CASNLWGNEQFF.

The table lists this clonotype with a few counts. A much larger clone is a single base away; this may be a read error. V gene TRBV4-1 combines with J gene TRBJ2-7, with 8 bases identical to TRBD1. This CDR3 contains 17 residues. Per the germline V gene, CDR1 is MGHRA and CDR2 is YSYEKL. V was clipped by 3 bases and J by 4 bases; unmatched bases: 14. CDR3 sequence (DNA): TGCGCCAGCAGCCAGGAATTCTCATCGGGACAGGAGTACGAGCAGTACTTC. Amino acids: CASSQEFSSGQEYEQYF.

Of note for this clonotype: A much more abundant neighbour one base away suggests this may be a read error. The CDR3 loop is CVSSRTATNEKLFF. The CDR3 DNA is TGTGTCAGCAGCCGGACAGCAACTAATGAAAAACTGTTTTTT. The chain has TRBV5-5 and TRBJ1-4, with a tentative D call TRBD1 (6 bases). This CDR3 spans 14 amino acids. Germline loops: CDR1 SGHKS, CDR2 YYEKEE (reference sequence).

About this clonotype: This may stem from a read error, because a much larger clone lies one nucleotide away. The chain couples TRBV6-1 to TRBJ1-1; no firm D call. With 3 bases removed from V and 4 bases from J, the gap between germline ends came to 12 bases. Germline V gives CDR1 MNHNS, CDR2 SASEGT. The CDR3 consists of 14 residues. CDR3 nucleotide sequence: TGTGCCAGCAGTGAGAGGGTAGCAGTCACTGAAGCTTTCTTT. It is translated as CASSERVAVTEAFF.

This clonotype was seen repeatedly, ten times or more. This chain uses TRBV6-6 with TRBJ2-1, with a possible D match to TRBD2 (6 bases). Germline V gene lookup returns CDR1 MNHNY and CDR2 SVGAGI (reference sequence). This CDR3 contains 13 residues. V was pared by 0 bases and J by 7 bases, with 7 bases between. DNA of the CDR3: TGTGCCAGCAGTTACTCGAGCGGGAATGAGCAGTTCTTC. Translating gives CASSYSSGNEQFF.

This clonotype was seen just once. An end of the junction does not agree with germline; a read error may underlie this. This CDR3 reads CASRLGTTPFGEQFF. CDR3 sequence (DNA): TGCGCCAGCAGGCTAGGGACTACGCCTTTCGGTGAGCAGTTCTTC. V and J are TRBV6-1 and TRBJ2-1; 7 nucleotides match TRBD2. This CDR3 has 15 amino acids. Germline CDR1 MNHNS, CDR2 SASEGT.

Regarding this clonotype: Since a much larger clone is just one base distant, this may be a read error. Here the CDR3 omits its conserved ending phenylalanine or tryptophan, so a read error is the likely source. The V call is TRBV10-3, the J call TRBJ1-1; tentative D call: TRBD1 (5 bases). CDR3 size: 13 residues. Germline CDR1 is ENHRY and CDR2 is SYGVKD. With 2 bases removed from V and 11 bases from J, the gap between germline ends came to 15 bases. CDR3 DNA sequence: TGTGCCATCAGTGAGGGGCAGGGAGTGGAGGCTTTCCTT. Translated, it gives CAISEGQGVEAFL.

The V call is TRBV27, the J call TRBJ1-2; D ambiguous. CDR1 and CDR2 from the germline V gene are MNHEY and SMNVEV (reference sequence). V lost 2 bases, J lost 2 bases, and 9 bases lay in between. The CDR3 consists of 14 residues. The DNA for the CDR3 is TGTGCCAGCAGTTTACCGCGGTCCAACTATGGCTACACCTTC. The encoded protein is CASSLPRSNYGYTF.

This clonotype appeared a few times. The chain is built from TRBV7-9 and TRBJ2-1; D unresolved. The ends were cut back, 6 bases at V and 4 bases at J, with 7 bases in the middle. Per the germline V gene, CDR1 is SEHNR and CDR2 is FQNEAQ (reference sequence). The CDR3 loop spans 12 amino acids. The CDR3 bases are TGTGCCAGCAGTAAGGGTTACAATGAGCAGTTCTTC. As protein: CASSKGYNEQFF.

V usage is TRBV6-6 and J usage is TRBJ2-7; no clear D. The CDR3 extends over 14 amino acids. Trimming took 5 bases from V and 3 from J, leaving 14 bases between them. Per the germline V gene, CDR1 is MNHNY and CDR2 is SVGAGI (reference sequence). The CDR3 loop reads CASSRVARIYEQYF. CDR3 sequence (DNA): TGTGCCAGCAGTAGGGTAGCTAGGATCTACGAGCAGTACTTC.

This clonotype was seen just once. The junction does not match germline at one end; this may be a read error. The CDR3 DNA sequence: TGTGCCAACAGCTCGTTACGAGGGGACGTGCAGTACTTC. Its translation: CANSSLRGDVQYF. This chain links TRBV11-1 with TRBJ2-7; D is possibly TRBD1 or TRBD2 (5 bases each). The CDR3 sequence is 13 residues long. CDR1 is SGHAT and CDR2 is FQDESV in the germline V gene (reference sequence).

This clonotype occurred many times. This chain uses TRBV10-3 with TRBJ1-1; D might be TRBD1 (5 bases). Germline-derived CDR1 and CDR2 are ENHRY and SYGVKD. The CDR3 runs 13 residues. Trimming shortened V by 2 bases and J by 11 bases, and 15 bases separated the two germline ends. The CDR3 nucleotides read TGTGCCATCAGTGAGGGGCAGGGAGTGGAGGCTTTCTTT. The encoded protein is CAISEGQGVEAFF.

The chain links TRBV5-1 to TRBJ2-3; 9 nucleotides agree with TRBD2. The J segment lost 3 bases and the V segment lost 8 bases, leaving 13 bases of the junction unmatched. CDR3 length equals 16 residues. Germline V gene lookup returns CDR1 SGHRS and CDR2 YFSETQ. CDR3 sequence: CARSELAGGGTDTQYF. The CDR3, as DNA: TGCGCCAGGAGCGAACTAGCGGGCGGAGGGACAGATACGCAGTATTTT.